This entry lists 8 T cell receptor beta chains sequenced from one sample in a study of T cell responses to AZD1222 COVID-19 vaccine. Assay: immunoSEQ multiplex PCR; the TCRdb copy retains only in-frame clones and omits some. This table holds around 180,000 clones, 88% found once. Sequenced here: peripheral blood, sampled 28 days after the second AZD1222 dose. Source of these receptors: an adult who received the AZD1222 COVID-19 vaccine.

The chain has TRBV18 and TRBJ1-6, with 7 bases fitting TRBD1. Germline loops: CDR1 KGHSH, CDR2 LQKENI. The J segment lost 7 bases and the V segment lost 3 bases, leaving 6 bases of the junction unmatched. CDR3 size: 15 residues. CDR3 DNA: TGTGCCAGCTCACCTCACAGGGGACAGAATTCACCCCTCCACTTT. It encodes CASSPHRGQNSPLHF.

The rearrangement joins TRBV24-1 to TRBJ2-6; D is undetermined. Trimming stripped 3 bases from V and 0 bases from J, with 5 bases between. Germline V gives CDR1 KGHDR, CDR2 SFDVKD. This CDR3 has 15 amino acids. For the CDR3, the DNA is TGTGCCACCAGTGATCAGAGCTCTGGGGCCAACGTCCTGACTTTC. This sequence encodes CATSDQSSGANVLTF.

This rearrangement joins TRBV7-9 to TRBJ1-4; 7 nucleotides match TRBD1. Trimming at V came to 5 bases and at J to 3 bases, leaving 3 bases not matched to a gene. Germline V gene lookup returns CDR1 SEHNR and CDR2 FQNEAQ (reference sequence). There are 14 residues in the CDR3. The CDR3 sequence: CASSQGGSNEKLFF. As DNA, the CDR3 is TGTGCCAGCAGCCAGGGGGGATCTAATGAAAAACTGTTTTTT.

The chain combines TRBV5-4 with TRBJ2-1, with 9 bases fitting TRBD2. Germline assignment: CDR1 SGHNT and CDR2 YYREEE (reference sequence). V shed 3 bases, J shed 4 bases, and the junction held 5 bases outside the gene matches. The CDR3 has 15 amino acids. The CDR3 sequence is CASSSLAGTYNEQFF. The CDR3 DNA reads as TGTGCCAGCAGCTCTCTAGCGGGGACGTACAATGAGCAGTTCTTC.

The chain carries TRBV5-5 and TRBJ2-7; 10 nucleotides align to TRBD1. V was clipped by 3 bases and J by 3 bases; unmatched bases: 3. Germline values: CDR1 SGHKS, CDR2 YYEKEE (reference sequence). The CDR3 consists of 14 residues. As DNA, the CDR3 is TGTGCCAGCAGCTCCCGGGACAGGGGCTACGAGCAGTACTTC. Protein sequence: CASSSRDRGYEQYF.

The chain is built from TRBV7-3 and TRBJ2-1; D tentatively reads TRBD1 or TRBD2 (5 bases each). Germline V gene data show CDR1 as SGHTA and CDR2 as FQGTGA. V was pared by 5 bases and J by 4 bases, with 12 bases between. The CDR3 is 14 amino acids. Here the CDR3 reads CASSVLGAYNEQFF. The CDR3 nucleotides are TGTGCCAGCAGCGTCCTCGGGGCATACAATGAGCAGTTCTTC.

V and J are TRBV24-1 and TRBJ1-2; D not resolved. V was shortened by 5 bases and J by 6 bases, with 12 bases between the two germline ends. This CDR3 has 13 amino acids. Germline-derived CDR1 and CDR2 are KGHDR and SFDVKD. CDR3 sequence: CATSAQKMDGYTF. As DNA, the CDR3 is TGTGCCACCAGTGCTCAGAAGATGGATGGCTACACCTTC.

V and J are TRBV5-6 and TRBJ2-1; D gene unclear. Trimming left V 3 bases short and J 2 bases short, with 0 bases between. Germline assignment: CDR1 SGHDT and CDR2 YYEEEE. There are 11 residues in the CDR3. The CDR3 coding sequence is TGTGCCAGCAGCTCCTACAATGAGCAGTTCTTC. Translated, it gives CASSSYNEQFF. Complete variable domain (other parts from reference TRBV5-6 and TRBJ2-1): DAGVTQSPTHLIKTRGQQVTLRCSPKSGHDTVSWYQQALGQGPQFIFQYYEEEERQRGNFPDRFSGHQFPNYSSELNVNALLLGDSALYLCASSSYNEQFFGPGTRLTVL.